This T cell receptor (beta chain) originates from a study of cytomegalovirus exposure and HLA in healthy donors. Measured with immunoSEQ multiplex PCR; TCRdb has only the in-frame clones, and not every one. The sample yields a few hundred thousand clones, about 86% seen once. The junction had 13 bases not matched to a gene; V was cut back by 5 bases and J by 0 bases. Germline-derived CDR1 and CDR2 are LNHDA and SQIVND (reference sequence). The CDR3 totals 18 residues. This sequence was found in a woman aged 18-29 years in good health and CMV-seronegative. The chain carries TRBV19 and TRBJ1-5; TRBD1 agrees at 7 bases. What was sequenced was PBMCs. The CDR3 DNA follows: TGTGCCAGTAGTGACAGGGCGACTTACCTTCATAGCAATCAGCCCCAGCATTTT. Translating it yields CASSDRATYLHSNQPQHF.